The present TCR beta chain was sequenced within a study of blood T cell repertoires in COVID-19 (dated by TCRdb to 2018 to 2020). At the level of the whole study: Samples covering the acute and convalescent phases of COVID-19 were provided by collaborators in the United States, Italy and Spain. The material from the prospective study consisted of cDNA or gDNA derived from T cells, B-cell-depleted T cells, or PBMCs. Samples were obtained from the ongoing ImmuneRACE study (first 160 participants) and from some 1,200 subjects provided by 6 global collaborators. Sample metadata almost always included a de-identified subject ID, COVID-19 status, age in years and sex. Where available, HLA class I and class II types were obtained from metadata supplied by the sample provider rather than from assay-based typing. The repertoires were released in a freely available public database intended as a resource for research on the immune response to SARS-CoV-2. Subjects who had been exposed to COVID-19, were actively infected with it, or had recovered from it provided the deeply sampled blood TCRbeta repertoires that made up the dataset.

On this clone itself: The target of this receptor is not known. No much larger clone is present one base from it, and per-base qualities are unavailable.

What the research found in general, with its limitations: The amount of clinical and demographic metadata varied by source and participant and was provided uncurated.

After removal of 10 bases from V and 7 bases from J, the junction retains 11 bases not matched to a gene. The CDR3 numbers 13 residues from cysteine through phenylalanine. The CDR3 DNA has 39 bases and is translated from base 1. In the germline V gene (reference sequence), CDR1 corresponds to MNHEY and CDR2 to SMNVEV. TCRbeta CDR3 regions were amplified from genomic DNA using the immunoSEQ Assay, a bias-controlled multiplex PCR. The source study handled its data this way. The number of nucleated cells in each sample was estimated by amplification of reference gene primers within the assay. To quantify the absolute abundance of each unique TCRbeta CDR3 rearrangement, sequence reads were collapsed and filtered. Productive Simpson clonality was computed per sample as the square root of Simpson's diversity index over productive rearrangements. Not all clones reach the TCRdb copy of this immuneACCESS table, which keeps in-frame sequences only. Checked studies attribute under half of the gap to unresolved V genes and leave the rest unexplained. That table supplies the V and J calls and clone size; D and trimming were determined from the DNA. This sample is represented by about 160,000 clones; just under 90% of them were singletons. The top ten constitute about 9.3% of the sample.

In Seattle, one collaborating source enrolled patients while the infection was active and tracked those patients longitudinally over the course of disease. Each collaborating institution followed its own protocols to collect whole blood in K2EDTA tubes. For TCRbeta analysis, collaborators shipped samples in one of three forms: frozen whole blood, isolated PBMCs, or DNA extracted from either of those sample types. The sequence is built from TRBV27 and TRBJ2-7; 9 junctional bases match TRBD1. Sequencing was done on a sample of peripheral blood. The receptor comes from a woman aged 70-85 years with COVID-19, enrolled during active disease. The DNA is as follows: TGTGCCACCGCAGCGGGACAGGGTACGGAGCAGTACTTC. It codes for CATAAGQGTEQYF.